The clone carrying this TCR beta chain has at least ten counts. This sample is part of a study of regulatory T cells in long-lasting Graves disease. Study summary: It was over 5 years of antithyroid drugs, with positive TSH receptor antibodies, that meant persistent Graves' disease.

Building of the TCR beta libraries involved iRepertoire HTBI primers and Arm-PCR of CDR3 regions. TCRdb reanalysed the multiplex PCR reads using MiXCR and keeps one entry per CDR3 protein. The sample shows fewer than 600,000 distinct CDR3 sequences, approximately 23% of them seen only once. Time point here: persistent/refractory GD, antithyroid drugs over 5 years with positive TRAb. Construction of the TCR library relied on RNA isolated from PBMCs. Patients of an endocrinology department in Xi'an, China, were included. The ends were cut back, 6 bases at V and 0 bases at J, with 5 bases in the middle. CDR3 length: 12 amino acids.

The sequence derives from a female donor with Graves disease. The sequenced sample was peripheral blood mononuclear cells (PBMCs), obtained when the disease was refractory, from a patient treated with antithyroid drugs. V and J are TRBV12-3 or TRBV12-4 and TRBJ1-2; D remains unclear. In DNA, the CDR3 is TGTGCCAGCAGGGGCGCTAACTATGGCTACACCTTC. Protein sequence: CASRGANYGYTF.